This entry lists 18 T cell receptor beta chains sequenced from one sample in a study of cytomegalovirus exposure and HLA in healthy donors. PCR employed 60 Vbeta and 13 Jbeta primers. TCRdb keeps only in-frame clones here, not all; method: immunoSEQ multiplex PCR. The table records some 38,000 clones, nearly 55% of them present only once. The source material was PBMCs. The receptors shown here come from a woman in her thirties or forties in good health and CMV-seropositive.

The chain carries TRBV7-9 and TRBJ1-2; 10 nucleotides agree with TRBD1. The CDR3 length is 15 residues. V lost 4 bases to trimming and J lost 9 bases; unmatched junction nucleotides: 11. CDR1 SEHNR and CDR2 FQNEAQ come from the germline V gene (reference sequence). DNA of the CDR3: TGTGCCAGCAGCTCTCGGACAGGGGGATGGGGAAGCTACACCTTC. This gives the protein CASSSRTGGWGSYTF. Looking up the rest from reference TRBV7-9 and TRBJ1-2 gives the full variable domain: DTGVSQNPRHKITKRGQNVTFRCDPISEHNRLYWYRQTLGQGPEFLTYFQNEAQLEKSRLLSDRFSAERPKGSFSTLEIQRTEQGDSAMYLCASSSRTGGWGSYTFGSGTRLTVV.

This rearrangement joins TRBV7-9 to TRBJ1-6; D not resolved. Trimming left V 2 bases short and J 7 bases short, with 9 bases between. Germline CDR1 SEHNR, CDR2 FQNEAQ (reference sequence). The CDR3 has 14 amino acids. This CDR3 is CASSLLGGNSPLHF. The CDR3 coding sequence is TGTGCCAGCAGCTTACTGGGAGGCAATTCACCCCTCCACTTT.

The chain recombines TRBV5-6 with TRBJ1-2; D perhaps matches TRBD1 (5 bases). Trimming stripped 4 bases from V and 7 bases from J, with 14 bases between. The CDR3 is made up of 13 amino acids. Per the germline V gene, CDR1 is SGHDT and CDR2 is YYEEEE. Written as DNA, the CDR3 is TGTGCCAGCAGCCGCAGGGTATACGGTGGCTACACCTTC. As protein: CASSRRVYGGYTF.

This chain joins TRBV19 and TRBJ1-1; weak D call: TRBD1 (6 bases). The germline CDR1 and CDR2 sequences are LNHDA and SQIVND (reference sequence). The CDR3 extends over 15 amino acids. With 6 bases removed from V and 3 bases from J, the gap between germline ends came to 17 bases. CDR3 in DNA: TGTGCCAGTAGACAGACCGGGACAAGATACACTGAAGCTTTCTTT. As protein: CASRQTGTRYTEAFF.

The chain carries TRBV2 and TRBJ2-5; 7 positions agree with TRBD2. Per germline, CDR1 SNHLY and CDR2 FYNNEI. Trimming removed 7 bases from V and 1 base from J; junction bases left unmatched: 6. This CDR3 is built from 14 residues. CDR3 sequence (DNA): TGTGCCAGCAACTTCGGGGGGTTCCAAGAGACCCAGTACTTC. The encoded protein is CASNFGGFQETQYF.

This clone was detected a few times. The chain carries TRBV2 and TRBJ2-1, with 8 bases identical to TRBD2. After removal of 6 bases from V and 12 bases from J, the junction contained 4 bases not matched to a gene. Germline V gives CDR1 SNHLY, CDR2 FYNNEI. This CDR3 has 11 amino acids. CDR3 DNA sequence: TGTGCCAGCAGAGCCGGGACTAGGCAGTTCTTC. Its protein product is CASRAGTRQFF.

This chain connects TRBV16 to TRBJ1-2, with D perhaps TRBD1 (5 bases). The CDR3 contains 13 residues. Trimming pared 0 bases from V and 7 bases from J, leaving 9 bases between. Looked up from germline, CDR1 is KGHSY and CDR2 is FQNENV. CDR3 nucleotide sequence: TGTGCCAGCAGCCAATCTTCCAGGGTTGGCTACACCTTC. Encoded protein: CASSQSSRVGYTF.

The chain uses TRBV6-5 and TRBJ1-3, with D perhaps TRBD1 (5 bases). Trimming took off 4 bases at V and 8 bases at J, with 12 bases between the two ends. The germline CDR1 and CDR2 sequences are MNHEY and SVGAGI. The length of the CDR3 is 13 residues. For the CDR3, the DNA is TGTGCCAGCAGTTCCCCCCCAGGGTACACCATATATTTT. Encoded protein: CASSSPPGYTIYF.

In this sample, this clone turned up a few times. J is TRBJ2-2 and V is TRBV5-4, with D perhaps TRBD1 (5 bases). V lost 3 bases, J lost 3 bases, and 9 bases lay in between. Germline V gene data show CDR1 as SGHNT and CDR2 as YYREEE (reference sequence). This CDR3 has 14 residues. CDR3 region: CASSSGQDTGELFF. CDR3 DNA sequence: TGTGCCAGCAGCTCTGGACAAGACACCGGGGAGCTGTTTTTT.

This chain connects TRBV4-3 to TRBJ1-5; D is unresolved. The V and J ends lost 4 bases and 0 bases respectively, with 13 bases between them. The germline V gene encodes CDR1 LGHNA and CDR2 YSLEER. CDR3 size: 16 residues. CDR3: CASSLTVVPSNQPQHF. DNA for the CDR3: TGCGCCAGCAGCCTCACGGTTGTGCCTAGCAATCAGCCCCAGCATTTT.

The chain uses TRBV5-1 and TRBJ2-3, with 9 bases fitting TRBD1. CDR1 and CDR2 from the germline V gene are SGHRS and YFSETQ. V lost 6 bases, J lost 0 bases, and 8 bases stayed unmatched. This CDR3 region has 16 residues. The CDR3 DNA reads TGCGCCAGCACTTCGAGCGGGACAGGGAGCACAGATACGCAGTATTTT. Amino acids: CASTSSGTGSTDTQYF.

The rearrangement links TRBV6-6 to TRBJ2-1; 8 positions agree with TRBD2. This CDR3 spans 15 amino acids. V shed 7 bases and J 7 bases; nucleotides not matched to a gene: 12. CDR1 and CDR2 from the germline V gene are MNHNY and SVGAGI (reference sequence). In DNA, the CDR3 is TGTGCCAGCACTTCCGCCGGACTAGCAAGAAATGAGCAGTTCTTC. Protein product: CASTSAGLARNEQFF.

The CDR3 nucleotides are TGTGCCAGCAGTGACTCTAGCGGGGGGGCCACCGGGGAGCTGTTTTTT. Amino acid sequence: CASSDSSGGATGELFF. The chain carries TRBV6-4 and TRBJ2-2, with 11 nucleotides matching TRBD2. J gave up 4 bases and V 0 bases, and 1 base lay outside the gene matches. The CDR3 sequence is 16 residues long. The V gene's germline CDR1 is MRHNA and CDR2 SNTAGT.

The J gene is TRBJ1-3, the V gene TRBV10-3, with 7 bases that match TRBD1. This CDR3 is 14 amino acids long. CDR1 is ENHRY and CDR2 is SYGVKD in the germline V gene. J was trimmed by 2 bases and V by 5 bases; bases with no gene match: 3. CDR3 DNA: TGTGCCATCAGTAACAGGGGTACTGGAAACACCATATATTTT. This translates into CAISNRGTGNTIYF.

J is TRBJ1-5 and V is TRBV29-1; TRBD1 matches 8 bases. The CDR3 sequence is 16 residues long. Germline CDR1 is SQVTM and CDR2 is ANQGSEA. The J segment lost 4 bases and the V segment lost 0 bases, leaving 8 bases of the junction unmatched. The CDR3 here is CSVEDRQGAGNQPQHF. The CDR3 nucleotides are TGCAGCGTTGAAGACAGGCAGGGGGCAGGGAATCAGCCCCAGCATTTT.

V is TRBV29-1 and J is TRBJ2-7; TRBD1 matches at 9 bases. V dropped 0 bases and J dropped 4; count of bases not matched to a gene: 7. The CDR3 contains 15 residues. Germline V lookup: CDR1 SQVTM, CDR2 ANQGSEA. CDR3: CSVEDRTGEFYEQYF. The CDR3 coding sequence is TGCAGCGTTGAAGATCGGACAGGGGAATTTTACGAGCAGTACTTC.

V and J are TRBV7-5 and TRBJ2-1; the tabulated D call, TRBD1, remains unverified against the DNA. TRBV7-5 is noted as a pseudogene. The CDR3 spans 16 residues. CDR3 sequence reads: CARSPPGTGGRDEQFF. The CDR3 bases are TGTGCCAGAAGCCCGCCAGGCACAGGGGGAAGGGATGAGCAGTTCTTC.

This clone appeared a few times. This sequence joins TRBV4-3 and TRBJ2-1, with TRBD1 as a possible D gene (6 bases). The V gene lost 3 bases and the J gene lost 6 bases, with 12 bases spanning the gap. The CDR3 length is 14 residues. Germline V gene sequence: CDR1 LGHNA, CDR2 YSLEER. The CDR3 DNA follows: TGCGCCAGCAGCCAGAACAGGGCTAGCAATGAGCAGTTCTTC. Protein: CASSQNRASNEQFF.